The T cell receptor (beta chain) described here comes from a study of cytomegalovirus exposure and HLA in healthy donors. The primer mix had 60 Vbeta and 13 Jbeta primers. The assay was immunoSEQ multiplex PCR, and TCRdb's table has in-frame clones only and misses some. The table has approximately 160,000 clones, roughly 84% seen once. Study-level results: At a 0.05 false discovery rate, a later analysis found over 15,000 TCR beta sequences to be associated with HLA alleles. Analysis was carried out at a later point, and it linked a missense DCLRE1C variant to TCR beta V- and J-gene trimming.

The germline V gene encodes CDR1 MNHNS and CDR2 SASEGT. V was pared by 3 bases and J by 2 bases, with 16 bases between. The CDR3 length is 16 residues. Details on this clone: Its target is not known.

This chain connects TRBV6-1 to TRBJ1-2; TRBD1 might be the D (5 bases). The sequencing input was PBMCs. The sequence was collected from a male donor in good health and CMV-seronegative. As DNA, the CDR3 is TGTGCCAGCAGTGATCAAGTTCGGGCAGGGAACTATGGCTACACCTTC. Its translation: CASSDQVRAGNYGYTF.